This T cell receptor beta chain was documented in a study of cytomegalovirus exposure and HLA in healthy donors (dated by TCRdb to 2017 to 2019). Some background on the complete study: According to an earlier analysis of 587 of the donors, some 180 million T cells yielded 95 million to 140 million unique TCR beta sequences and around 280 Gb of sequence data. An early release covering some 640 HLA-typed donors comprised approximately 290 gigabases of sequencing data and tens of millions of unique TCR sequences. Of the 300 to 500 genotyped donors, 65% to 90% were placed in the genetic ancestry cluster associated with self-reported Caucasian donors. The study aimed to test whether cataloging public T cell receptors could reveal signatures of past pathogen exposure. The T cell repertoires of 550 to 850 subjects were profiled by immunosequencing and related to cytomegalovirus serostatus. In addition to the first cohort of around 670 subjects, a separate validation cohort of 120 different subjects was used. High-throughput TCR immunosequencing, statistical association of individual TCRs with disease status, and machine learning were combined to predict cytomegalovirus infection status. To study patterns of TCR occurrence, a later analysis re-analyzed previously published TCR beta repertoires from around 700 donors and added high-resolution HLA genotyping. The later analysis used no new phenotypic data to find candidate immune exposures, relying instead on TCR beta sequences and their occurrence across donors. An earlier analysis of around 540 of the donors applied high-throughput TCR beta sequencing to assess whether each TCR beta V gene segment acted as functional or pseudogenic. Alongside the repertoire data, information on donor age, sex, ethnicity and CMV serostatus was compiled. A later genetic analysis took genome-wide SNP genotypes for about three fifths of the 666 donors and used that subset as a discovery cohort. Every repertoire in the discovery cohort had been generated on one and the same sequencing platform. Both class I and class II loci were covered by HLA typing, at four-digit resolution. The number of donors typed differed by locus, with about 629-630 for A, B, C, DRB1 and DQB1, around 500 for DQA1, nearly 610 for DPA1, and around 430 for DPB1. Roughly five DR-DQ haplotypes were handled as single units for association and clustering, since linkage in the cohort was strong. Among about 400 genotyped donors of the cohort, an average of approximately 240,000 unique TCR beta nucleotide sequences was sequenced per donor, of which about 19% were non-productive. What the authors observed across the whole study: Some IMGT-functional V segments, including TRBV6-2 and TRBV6-3, could not be distinguished by the 87-base-pair reads and were therefore excluded. The classifier was reported to diagnose cytomegalovirus status with high specificity and sensitivity in both the original cohort and the validation cohort. According to the authors, the approach could potentially be generalized to other disease states and immunological phenotypes. A further reported finding was that TCR beta sequences accurately predicted the HLA-A and HLA-B alleles for most subjects in the first cohort. Most TCR sequences were observed very rarely across donors, whereas some public TCRs were present in many individuals. In this cohort, only TCR beta chains were sequenced, and detectable features were limited by the absence of alpha or paired-chain data. In vitro tests confirmed that a few of the cytomegalovirus-associated TCR beta chains recognize cytomegalovirus antigens. In an earlier analysis of roughly 560 of the donors, most TCR beta V segments were observed in productive rearrangements about 90% or about 30% of the time, broadly matching IMGT annotations. In a later analysis, HLA-associated TCR beta chains were found to be more clonally expanded and to have lower generation probabilities than equally common non-associated chains. In a later analysis, the rate of TCR association differed among HLA loci, with DRB1 alleles having the most associated TCRs and HLA-C alleles having the fewest. CMV serostatus was the only immune exposure information available for the cohort. Because HLA typing was unavailable for some donors at each locus, only the typed subset was used in association tests. According to a later genetic analysis, donors in an Asian-associated ancestry cluster had fewer N-insertions in productive TCRs than the roughly 660-donor mean. Linkage disequilibrium might explain the correlated functional status among segregating V segments, but an unknown experimental factor could not be ruled out. The study listed 150 to 200 TCR beta chains as associated with cytomegalovirus. Strong co-occurrence of HLA alleles, especially DR and DQ, made assigning TCR associations to individual alleles difficult. A later genetic analysis associated a missense DCLRE1C variant with V-gene and J-gene trimming of TCR beta chains, and an independent cohort replicated the association. In a later analysis, most CMV-associated TCR beta chains were found to appear HLA-restricted, with HLA associations seemingly driven largely by CMV exposure. Because counts were too low, about 17 rarely observed V segments, including chromosome 9 orphons, were excluded from the earlier analysis of roughly 580 of the donors. According to a later analysis, parvovirus B19, influenza, CMV and Epstein-Barr virus appeared linked to several top co-occurrence clusters. In a later analysis, some 17,000 TCR beta sequences were associated with specific HLA alleles at a false discovery rate of 0.05. A group of highly shared sequence variants was considered likely to be a technical artifact of the sequencing pipeline. The presence/absence analyses assumed that sequencing depth was roughly uniform across donors, and that assumption may not be true.

Library construction relied on the immunoSEQ multiplex PCR assay. For the multiplex PCR, a mixture combining 60 forward primers for TCR Vbeta segments and 13 reverse primers for TCR Jbeta segments was used. The CDR3 region of rearranged TCR beta genes was amplified from genomic DNA with a multiplex PCR assay. The amplified TCR beta libraries were sequenced on the Illumina HiSeq System as 87-base-pair reads. Processing in the source paper ran as follows. In a later analysis, tens of millions of unique TCR beta chains were counted across the 666 repertoires, and roughly 11 million of these chains were shared by at least two donors. A nearest-neighbor algorithm error-corrected the raw reads and collapsed the reads into unique sequences, merging closely related sequences to remove PCR and sequencing errors. To assign V, D and J gene segments, CDR3 sequences were aligned to IMGT reference sequences. For a sequence to be retained, a match of at least six nucleotides to both a V gene segment and a J gene segment was required. A rearrangement was called productive if the CDR3 had no stop codons and remained in frame with V and J, and every other rearrangement was called non-productive. CDR3 was defined by IMGT convention, running from the second conserved V-encoded cysteine to the conserved J-encoded phenylalanine. In an earlier analysis of around 600 of the donors, sequences lacking an unambiguous match to a single V gene segment were excluded. In an earlier analysis of a few hundred of the donors, V segments were called functional above 56.7% productive rearrangements and were called segregating when the between-donor standard deviation exceeded 5%. A statistical classification framework was built for diagnosing cytomegalovirus status from the catalog of TCR beta chain sequences. V and J gene assignment, in a later analysis, came from comparing TCR nucleotide sequences with IMGT/GENE-DB human TR gene sequences. The TCRdist pipeline was used in a later analysis to assign CDR3 sequences and most-parsimonious VDJ recombination scenarios. A later analysis defined each TCR beta chain by its CDR3 amino acid sequence plus V-gene family, and excluded reads lacking a unique V-gene family. As a way to deal with suspected cross-contamination and a sequencing artifact, a later analysis dropped approximately 590 nucleotide sequences that were highly shared and had low generation probability. For each public chain, a later analysis derived a clonal expansion index from normalized ranks of inferred template counts within each repertoire. Generation probabilities in a later analysis came from a VDJ recombination model fitted to out-of-frame rearrangements, and those results were checked against IGoR. Hypergeometric tests were used in a later analysis to score TCR-TCR, TCR-HLA and TCR-CMV co-occurrence, with a repertoire-size bias correction applied to the TCR pairs. A later analysis estimated false discovery rates by permuting HLA or CMV assignments 20 times. A later analysis grouped co-occurring TCRs with DBSCAN, adding TCRdist sequence similarity when clustering within HLA-allele-positive subsets. Repertoires with fewer than 30,000 or more than 120,000 public chains were left out of co-occurrence clustering, as were four to six repertoires with anomalous nucleotide sharing. The immuneACCESS repertoire file appears here via TCRdb, limited to in-frame rearrangements. These files lack a portion of the clones; in checked studies, under half of the deficit traces to unresolved V genes, and the cause of the others is not known. That table furnishes V, J and clone size, whereas the DNA furnished D and trimming. The sample table shows some 200,000 clones, and about four fifths are seen once. The ten largest clones take up more than 1.5% of the sample.

Details on this clone: Its antigen target is currently unknown. No much larger clonotype is one base removed from it; base qualities were not supplied.

The germline V gene (reference sequence) specifies SGHNT as CDR1 and YYREEE as CDR2. From its cysteine to its phenylalanine, the CDR3 spans 15 amino acids. Only CDR3 DNA remains: 45 bases, in frame from the first base. Deletion took 3 bases off V and 4 bases off J, with a span of 16 bases between the germline ends. The cohort comprised some 730 healthy bone marrow donors. At the time of sampling, every cohort member was nominally healthy, though immune exposures that went unrecorded were likely present. The donor tested CMV seropositive, placing the donor among the 289 seropositive members of the cohort. Every donor gave a peripheral blood sample, and the peripheral blood mononuclear cells from that sample were used for TCR beta sequencing. Genomic DNA extraction from the blood cell samples was performed with the Qiagen DNeasy Blood Extraction Kit.

The V gene is TRBV5-4 and the J gene is TRBJ2-5; D gene: possibly TRBD1, on 8 matching bases. The material sequenced was PBMCs. This receptor was identified in a girl aged 5 to 17 in good health and CMV-seropositive. The bases are TGTGCCAGCAGCTGGGCGACAGGGGAGGGAGAGACCCAGTACTTC. Its translation is CASSWATGEGETQYF.